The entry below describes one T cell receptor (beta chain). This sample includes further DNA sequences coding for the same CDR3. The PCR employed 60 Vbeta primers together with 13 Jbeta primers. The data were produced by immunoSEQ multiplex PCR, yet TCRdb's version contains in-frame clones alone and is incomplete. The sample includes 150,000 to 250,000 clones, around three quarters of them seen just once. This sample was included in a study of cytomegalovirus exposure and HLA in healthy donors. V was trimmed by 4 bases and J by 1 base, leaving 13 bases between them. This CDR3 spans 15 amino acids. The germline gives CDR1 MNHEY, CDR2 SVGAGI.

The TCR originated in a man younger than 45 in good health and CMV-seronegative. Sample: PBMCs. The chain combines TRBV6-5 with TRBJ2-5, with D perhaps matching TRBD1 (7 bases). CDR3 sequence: CASSSPRDSQETQYF. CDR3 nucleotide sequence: TGTGCCAGCAGTTCCCCGCGGGACAGCCAAGAGACCCAGTACTTC.